Listed below are T cell receptor beta chains from one sample, sequenced in a study of blood T cell repertoires in COVID-19. This table comes from immunoSEQ multiplex PCR, and its TCRdb copy is limited to in-frame clones, with some not included. This sample has around 78,000 clones; 70% to 90% occur once, and the top ten carry 25% to 35%. Sequenced: peripheral blood. Receptors were obtained from a man aged 45-65 years with active or convalescent COVID-19. CDR3s include the opening cysteine and the closing phenylalanine or tryptophan. D genes are given only for firm matches. Not every row has a clone size; where given, it reads once, few, many or a size class.

d_gene	v_gene	abundance	j_gene	CDR3nt	CDR3aa
NA	TRBV19	NA	TRBJ1-1	TGTGCCAGTAGTATTCTTGGCAGGGGCACTGAAGCTTTCTTT	CASSILGRGTEAFF
NA	TRBV5-6	NA	TRBJ2-7	TGTGCCAGCAGTCCTGGACTAACCTACGAGCAGTACTTC	CASSPGLTYEQYF
NA	TRBV15	once	TRBJ1-2	TGTGCCACCAGCAGTCATACAGGGCGAACGGGGGGCTACACCTTC	CATSSHTGRTGGYTF
NA	TRBV6-2/TRBV6-3	NA	TRBJ2-5	TGTGCCAGCAGTCGGACAATAGAGACCCAGTACTTC	CASSRTIETQYF
TRBD1	TRBV27	NA	TRBJ1-2	TGTGCCAGCAGTCCGAGGACAGGGATGGACTATGGCTACACCTTC	CASSPRTGMDYGYTF
TRBD1	TRBV7-2	NA	TRBJ1-2	TGTGCCAGCAGCGTGGACAGGGGGCTAGGGGGCTACACCTTC	CASSVDRGLGGYTF
NA	TRBV28	once	TRBJ1-1	TGTGCCAGCTTGGACAGAGTGAACACTGAAGCTTTCTTT	CASLDRVNTEAFF
TRBD2	TRBV11-2	once	TRBJ2-3	TGTGCCAGCAGCCTAGCGGGGTACACAGATACGCAGTATTTT	CASSLAGYTDTQYF
TRBD2	TRBV6-4	NA	TRBJ2-7	TGTGCCAGCAGAGCCGGACTAGCGGGTTACGAGCAGTACTTC	CASRAGLAGYEQYF
NA	TRBV7-5	NA	TRBJ2-7	TGTGTCAGAAGCTTAGTCCCGCCGACTAGCGGGAGTTACGAGCAGTACTTC	CVRSLVPPTSGSYEQYF
NA	TRBV29-1	NA	TRBJ1-1	TGCAGCGGCGAGGACCCGGGGGAAGCTTTCTTT	CSGEDPGEAFF
NA	TRBV5-5	few	TRBJ1-1	TGTGCCAGCAGCTTGGTTTCTGGGAGGGGGACTGAAGCTTTCTTT	CASSLVSGRGTEAFF
NA	TRBV24-1	NA	TRBJ2-3	TGTGCCACCAGTGATTTTCTCCCGGGGGGCACAGATACGCAGTATTTT	CATSDFLPGGTDTQYF
NA	TRBV29-1	NA	TRBJ1-2	TGCAGCGCTGGGGGGGGATACGGCTACACCTTC	CSAGGGYGYTF
NA	TRBV21-1	NA	TRBJ1-5	TGTGCCAGCGGAATCGACAGGAGCAATCAGCCCCAGCATTTT	CASGIDRSNQPQHF
NA	TRBV7-9	NA	TRBJ1-4	TGTGCCAGCAGCCCCGGGAGGGGTTATGCGGTTGAAAAACTGTTTTTT	CASSPGRGYAVEKLFF
TRBD1	TRBV5-4	NA	TRBJ1-2	TGTGCCAGCAGCTTGGAGGGACAGGCGTATGGCTACACCTTC	CASSLEGQAYGYTF
TRBD2	TRBV12-5	NA	TRBJ2-1	TGTGCTAGTGGTTTGTCAGCGGGGGTTGATGAGCAGTTCTTC	CASGLSAGVDEQFF
TRBD1	TRBV6-1	once	TRBJ1-2	TGTGCCAGCAGTGAAACACAAGGGACAGCCCCTGGCTACACCTTC	CASSETQGTAPGYTF
NA	TRBV6-6	NA	TRBJ1-3	TGTGCCAGCACGCCCGGGGGGCCCCTCGGAAACACCATATATTTT	CASTPGGPLGNTIYF
TRBD2	TRBV12-5	NA	TRBJ2-7	TGTGCTCGGGGGGGGGCACTCGCGGGGACTTCCTACGAGCAGTACTTC	CARGGALAGTSYEQYF
TRBD2	TRBV5-4	NA	TRBJ2-1	TGTGCCAGCAGCTGGGGAGGGGTCACGAGCTCCTACAATGAGCAGTTCTTC	CASSWGGVTSSYNEQFF
TRBD2	TRBV19	NA	TRBJ2-1	TGTGCCAGTGTAAGGCGGGAGGGCGGTGAGCAGTTCTTC	CASVRREGGEQFF
NA	TRBV19	NA	TRBJ2-6	TGTGCCAGTAGTTCCCGGGGTGGGTCCAACGTCCTGACTTTC	CASSSRGGSNVLTF
TRBD2	TRBV5-1	NA	TRBJ2-7	TGCGCCAGCAGCCGCCCTGGACTAGCGGGGGCCCAGGGGGAGCAGTACTTC	CASSRPGLAGAQGEQYF
TRBD2	TRBV28	NA	TRBJ2-3	TGTGCCAGCAGTTTAACGGGACTAGCGGGAGACACACATACGCAGTATTTT	CASSLTGLAGDTHTQYF
NA	TRBV5-3	few	TRBJ1-6	TGTGCCAGAGATCCGGACCGGGACACAAGTAATTCACCCCTCCACTTT	CARDPDRDTSNSPLHF
NA	TRBV6-5	NA	TRBJ1-2	TGTGCCAGCAGGCCAGGGGACTATGGCTACACCTTC	CASRPGDYGYTF
TRBD1	TRBV24-1	many	TRBJ2-3	TGTGCCACCAGTGAAACAGGGGCAGATACGCAGTATTTT	CATSETGADTQYF
NA	TRBV10-1	NA	TRBJ1-2	TGCGCCAGCAGTGGTACAGGGTTCGGCTACACCTTC	CASSGTGFGYTF
TRBD1	TRBV24-1	once	TRBJ1-2	TGTGCCACCAGTGAATCTGGACAGGGCTTCTATGGCTACACCTTC	CATSESGQGFYGYTF
TRBD2	TRBV20-1	NA	TRBJ2-1	TGCAGTGCTAGTGGGGTTAGCGGGAGGGCAATCGATGAGCAGTTCTTC	CSASGVSGRAIDEQFF
NA	TRBV24-1	NA	TRBJ1-5	TGTGCCACCAGTGGCGCGGCAGGGGCTGGCAATCAGCCCCAGCATTTT	CATSGAAGAGNQPQHF
NA	TRBV5-6	NA	TRBJ1-1	TGTGCCAGCAGCTTAATGCGGGCGGGAGTCACTGAAGCTTTCTTT	CASSLMRAGVTEAFF
NA	TRBV3-1/TRBV3-2	NA	TRBJ1-2	TGTGCCAGCAGCCAGAATCGGGGATTGAACTATGGCTACACCTTC	CASSQNRGLNYGYTF
TRBD2	TRBV15	NA	TRBJ2-7	TGTGCCACCAGCAGAGACCCTCCCGGACTAGCGGGAGCCTACGAGCAGTACTTC	CATSRDPPGLAGAYEQYF
TRBD2	TRBV5-6	NA	TRBJ2-7	TGTGCCAGCAGCTTTCGGGGGCTTACTAGCGGGGGATCCGAGCAGTACTTC	CASSFRGLTSGGSEQYF
NA	TRBV10-2	NA	TRBJ1-2	TGCGCCAGCAGTGACGAGTATTTCTATGGCTACACCTTC	CASSDEYFYGYTF
TRBD1	TRBV2	NA	TRBJ2-7	TGTGCCAGCAGCTCTTTAGACAGGGGGCGCGGGTACGAGCAGTACTTC	CASSSLDRGRGYEQYF
TRBD2	TRBV28	NA	TRBJ2-5	TGTGCCAGCAGTTTGCTAGCGGGAGGGCCGGGAGAGACCCAGTACTTC	CASSLLAGGPGETQYF
TRBD1	TRBV4-1	once	TRBJ2-7	TGCGCCAGCAGCCGAGACAGGGACATCCCCTACGAGCAGTACTTC	CASSRDRDIPYEQYF
TRBD2	TRBV11-3	NA	TRBJ2-3	TGTGCCAGCAGCCCGCGGGGTAGCGGGGGCACAGATACGCAGTATTTT	CASSPRGSGGTDTQYF
NA	TRBV30	NA	TRBJ2-7	TGTGCCTGGAGTCCTAACAGGGTTGGCGAGCAGTACTTC	CAWSPNRVGEQYF
NA	TRBV20-1	NA	TRBJ2-2	TGCAGTGCTAGTTCGGAGGCGGGCGGGGAGCTGTTTTTT	CSASSEAGGELFF
TRBD1	TRBV15	NA	TRBJ2-7	TGTGCCACCAGCAGGCAATATACCGGGACAGGGGGCGACGAGCAGTACTTC	CATSRQYTGTGGDEQYF
NA	TRBV19	few	TRBJ1-3	TGTGCCAGTACCCAGGCCCGCATTGAAGGAAACACCATATATTTT	CASTQARIEGNTIYF
NA	TRBV7-2	NA	TRBJ2-1	TGTGCCAGCATGGTGGGAACAGGGAAATTCAATGAGCAGTTCTTC	CASMVGTGKFNEQFF
TRBD1	TRBV6-6	NA	TRBJ1-4	TGTGCCAGCAGTTACTGGGCAAGGACAGGAAATGAAAAACTGTTTTTT	CASSYWARTGNEKLFF
TRBD2	TRBV19	once	TRBJ2-7	TGTGCCAGTGCCCCGGGGGGTAACTCCTACGAGCAGTACTTC	CASAPGGNSYEQYF